These 3 T cell receptor beta chains were sequenced from one sample in a study of cytotoxic CD8 clonotypes in ibrutinib-treated CLL. Sequencing was performed with immunoSEQ multiplex PCR; in TCRdb, only in-frame clones are kept and a portion is missing. The table lists about 140,000 clones, about 72% of them singletons, with about 29% in the top ten. The sample here was PBMCs, taken after 12 months of ibrutinib treatment. The source of these receptors is a human donor with chronic lymphocytic leukemia.

The chain recombines TRBV7-9 with TRBJ2-3; TRBD1 aligns across 10 bases. With 5 bases clipped from V and 1 base from J, the junction kept 3 bases outside the gene matches. There are 15 residues in the CDR3. Looked up from germline, CDR1 is SEHNR and CDR2 is FQNEAQ (reference sequence). The CDR3 sequence is CASSPGTGGTDTQYF. The CDR3 coding sequence is TGTGCCAGCAGCCCAGGGACAGGGGGCACAGATACGCAGTATTTT.

The chain couples TRBV9 to TRBJ2-7, with 11 bases lining up with TRBD2. J was trimmed by 2 bases and V by 0 bases; bases with no gene match: 10. The CDR3 extends over 18 amino acids. Germline lookup yields CDR1 SGDLS and CDR2 YYNGEE. CDR3 amino acids: CASSVGTGTSGTPYEQYF. The CDR3, as DNA: TGTGCCAGCAGCGTAGGGACCGGGACTAGCGGCACCCCCTACGAGCAGTACTTC.

The J gene is TRBJ1-1, the V gene TRBV12-5, with D possibly TRBD1 on 5 matching bases. The length of the CDR3 is 16 residues. Germline CDR1 and CDR2: LGHNT and FRNRAP. V dropped 1 base and J dropped 0 bases, with 12 bases sitting between them. The CDR3 nucleotides are TGTGCTAGTGGTTTGGGACACGGGGGAATGAACACTGAAGCTTTCTTT. It encodes CASGLGHGGMNTEAFF.